Listed below are T cell receptor beta chains from one sample, sequenced in a study of blood T cell repertoires in COVID-19. This table comes from immunoSEQ multiplex PCR, and its TCRdb copy is limited to in-frame clones, with some not included. The sample yields about 200,000 clones, roughly four fifths seen once. The material sequenced was peripheral blood. The receptors derive from a woman aged 45-65 years with active or convalescent COVID-19. CDR3s include the opening cysteine and the closing phenylalanine or tryptophan. The D gene is left open where the match is weak. Clone size appears in some rows only: once, few, many, or a class for an expanded clone.

CDR3 length	D gene	V gene	clone size	J gene	CDR3 protein	CDR3 DNA
16	TRBD1	TRBV3-1/TRBV3-2	-	TRBJ1-6	CASSQGAGGNNSPLHF	TGTGCCAGCAGCCAGGGGGCAGGGGGCAATAATTCACCCCTCCACTTT
14	-	TRBV3-1/TRBV3-2	-	TRBJ2-1	CASSQQGSGNEQFF	TGTGCCAGCAGCCAACAGGGCTCAGGCAATGAGCAGTTCTTC
17	TRBD1	TRBV7-9	-	TRBJ1-3	CASSLVLDRGSGNTIYF	TGTGCCAGCAGCTTAGTCCTTGACAGGGGCTCTGGAAACACCATATATTTT
16	TRBD1	TRBV5-6	-	TRBJ1-3	CASSQRTGAGGNTIYF	TGTGCCAGCAGTCAAAGGACAGGGGCGGGTGGAAACACCATATATTTT
14	-	TRBV2	-	TRBJ1-2	CASSLQKGVYGYTF	TGTGCCAGCAGTTTACAAAAGGGAGTCTATGGCTACACCTTC
13	TRBD1	TRBV29-1	-	TRBJ1-2	CSSTGQGGYGYTF	TGCAGCTCGACAGGACAGGGAGGCTATGGCTACACCTTC
15	TRBD2	TRBV6-5	-	TRBJ2-3	CASRPGLAETDTQYF	TGTGCCAGCAGGCCAGGACTAGCGGAGACAGATACGCAGTATTTT
14	-	TRBV19	-	TRBJ2-2	CASSISTAPGELFF	TGTGCCAGTAGTATTTCGACTGCCCCCGGGGAGCTGTTTTTT
12	-	TRBV4-2	-	TRBJ1-1	CASSQDRGEAFF	TGTGCCAGCAGCCAAGATCGGGGGGAAGCTTTCTTT
18	TRBD1	TRBV11-2	-	TRBJ1-2	CASSAGTGGGLTSYGYTF	TGTGCCAGCAGCGCCGGGACAGGGGGCGGTTTAACCTCCTATGGCTACACCTTC
13	-	TRBV2	-	TRBJ1-1	CAGTVKKNTEAFF	TGTGCCGGTACAGTGAAGAAGAACACTGAAGCTTTCTTT
12	TRBD2	TRBV6-5	-	TRBJ2-1	CASTTSDNEQFF	TGTGCCAGCACCACTAGCGACAATGAGCAGTTCTTC
13	-	TRBV12-3/TRBV12-4	once	TRBJ1-6	CASKDSRGEPLHF	TGTGCCAGCAAGGACTCCCGTGGGGAACCCCTCCACTTT
12	TRBD2	TRBV12-3/TRBV12-4	-	TRBJ2-3	CASRGGSSTQYF	TGTGCCAGCAGGGGCGGGAGTAGTACGCAGTATTTT
15	-	TRBV29-1	-	TRBJ1-4	CSVDLSNGSNEKLFF	TGCAGCGTTGATCTTTCGAACGGGTCCAATGAAAAACTGTTTTTT
15	TRBD1	TRBV6-5	-	TRBJ1-1	CASSYSQGMDTEAFF	TGTGCCAGCAGTTACTCACAGGGGATGGATACTGAAGCTTTCTTT
14	TRBD1	TRBV2	few	TRBJ1-1	CASSRGQANTEAFF	TGTGCCAGCAGTAGAGGACAGGCTAACACTGAAGCTTTCTTT
14	-	TRBV27	-	TRBJ2-4	CASRLRDSSIIQYF	TGTGCCAGCCGCCTCAGGGATTCCTCGATCATTCAGTACTTC
17	TRBD1	TRBV11-2	-	TRBJ1-3	CASSSRQGQSSGNTIYF	TGTGCCAGCAGCTCCCGACAGGGGCAGAGCTCTGGAAACACCATATATTTT
15	TRBD2	TRBV6-5	-	TRBJ2-5	CASSYTLAAQETQYF	TGTGCCAGCAGTTACACACTAGCGGCCCAAGAGACCCAGTACTTC
14	TRBD1	TRBV19	-	TRBJ2-3	CASRRRGHTDTQYF	TGTGCCAGTAGACGCAGGGGGCATACAGATACGCAGTATTTT
13	-	TRBV10-3	-	TRBJ2-3	CAISDRSRDTQYF	TGTGCCATCAGTGATCGGAGCAGAGATACGCAGTATTTT
16	-	TRBV6-5	-	TRBJ1-3	CASSYTTGFSGNTIYF	TGTGCCAGCAGTTACACGACAGGATTTTCTGGAAACACCATATATTTT
16	TRBD2	TRBV13	-	TRBJ2-2	CASSSRTSGNSGELFF	TGTGCCAGCAGCTCAAGGACTAGCGGGAACTCGGGGGAGCTGTTTTTT
15	-	TRBV9	few	TRBJ1-1	CASSAPEAGWTEAFF	TGTGCCAGCAGCGCACCTGAGGCGGGGTGGACTGAAGCTTTCTTT
17	-	TRBV7-8	-	TRBJ2-4	CASSLVGTTSRKNIQYF	TGTGCCAGCAGCTTAGTGGGCACAACAAGTCGAAAAAACATTCAGTACTTC
10	-	TRBV20-1	once	TRBJ2-1	CSAVGNEQFF	TGCAGTGCAGTCGGCAATGAGCAGTTCTTC
15	-	TRBV28	-	TRBJ1-4	CASSSRGGSNEKLFF	TGTGCCAGCAGTTCGAGGGGCGGGAGTAATGAAAAACTGTTTTTT
15	TRBD1	TRBV29-1	-	TRBJ1-2	CSVEDLGGGGYGYTF	TGCAGCGTTGAAGATCTAGGGGGCGGTGGCTATGGCTACACCTTC
15	-	TRBV7-2	-	TRBJ1-4	CASSLMPGGSEKLFF	TGTGCCAGCAGCCTGATGCCTGGGGGCAGTGAAAAACTGTTTTTT
16	-	TRBV7-9	-	TRBJ2-3	CASSLVVGGGADTQYF	TGTGCCAGCAGCTTAGTTGTAGGGGGTGGAGCAGATACGCAGTATTTT
14	TRBD1	TRBV6-5	-	TRBJ2-1	CARPRDRDRNEQFF	TGTGCCAGACCACGGGACAGGGATAGGAATGAGCAGTTCTTC
16	TRBD1	TRBV4-2	few	TRBJ1-1	CASSQDSGGGYTEAFF	TGTGCCAGCAGCCAAGATTCAGGGGGCGGTTACACTGAAGCTTTCTTT
16	TRBD1	TRBV19	-	TRBJ1-5	CASRQTGTGAYQAQHF	TGTGCCAGTAGGCAAACCGGGACAGGGGCTTATCAGGCCCAGCATTTT
14	-	TRBV2	-	TRBJ1-6	CASIEGEGNSPLHF	TGTGCCAGCATCGAGGGGGAGGGGAATTCACCCCTCCACTTT
14	TRBD2	TRBV5-4	few	TRBJ2-7	CASSPRTSGNEQYF	TGTGCCAGCAGCCCACGGACTAGCGGGAACGAGCAGTACTTC
16	-	TRBV20-1	few	TRBJ2-4	CSASILRQPNKNIQYF	TGCAGTGCTAGTATTTTGCGACAACCGAATAAAAACATTCAGTACTTC
14	-	TRBV29-1	-	TRBJ2-3	CSVATSARTDTQYF	TGCAGCGTTGCGACAAGTGCGCGCACAGATACGCAGTATTTT
17	TRBD2	TRBV18	-	TRBJ2-5	CASSPREGTSGQETQYF	TGTGCCAGCTCACCCCGGGAAGGAACTAGCGGCCAAGAGACCCAGTACTTC
16	TRBD1	TRBV25-1	-	TRBJ2-2	CASSEYTGGPLGELFF	TGTGCCAGCAGTGAATATACAGGGGGTCCCCTCGGGGAGCTGTTTTTT
13	-	TRBV5-4	-	TRBJ2-5	CASSLSGQETQYF	TGTGCCAGCAGCTTGTCAGGGCAAGAGACCCAGTACTTC
11	-	TRBV29-1	few	TRBJ1-2	CSVGQNYGYTF	TGCAGCGTTGGTCAGAACTATGGCTACACCTTC
14	-	TRBV3-1/TRBV3-2	-	TRBJ1-1	CASSLLPGNTEAFF	TGTGCCAGCAGCCTTCTGCCGGGGAACACTGAAGCTTTCTTT
15	-	TRBV28	few	TRBJ1-2	CASSSSVYGNYGYTF	-
19	TRBD2	TRBV6-4	once	TRBJ2-3	CASSDSETGTSTVADTQYF	TGTGCCAGCAGTGACTCAGAAACCGGGACTAGCACGGTCGCAGATACGCAGTATTTT
13	-	TRBV25-1	-	TRBJ1-6	CASSEAGVGTLHF	TGTGCCAGCAGTGAAGCGGGAGTAGGGACCCTCCACTTT
14	-	TRBV5-1	-	TRBJ1-2	CASSSQGSTYGYTF	TGCGCCAGCAGCTCACAGGGTTCTACCTATGGCTACACCTTC
14	-	TRBV6-5	-	TRBJ1-2	CASKVVAGLYGYTF	TGTGCCAGCAAAGTAGTCGCAGGGCTCTATGGCTACACCTTC
11	-	TRBV21-1	-	TRBJ2-3	CASPRETTQYF	TGTGCCAGCCCTAGGGAGACTACGCAGTATTTT
19	-	TRBV21-1	-	TRBJ2-1	CASSKARLAGITEPPEQFF	TGTGCCAGCAGCAAAGCGCGCCTAGCGGGTATAACGGAGCCGCCTGAGCAGTTCTTC
15	TRBD1	TRBV18	once	TRBJ2-2	CASSPGQGPTGELFF	TGTGCCAGCTCACCGGGACAGGGTCCCACCGGGGAGCTGTTTTTT
15	-	TRBV27	-	TRBJ1-4	CASRGWDKGDEKLFF	TGTGCCAGCAGAGGATGGGACAAAGGAGATGAAAAACTGTTTTTT
15	TRBD2	TRBV2	-	TRBJ2-1	CASRGRTSGSGEQFF	TGTGCCAGCAGGGGGAGGACTAGCGGGAGCGGTGAGCAGTTCTTC
13	-	TRBV6-5	-	TRBJ2-3	CASLAGGTDTQYF	TGTGCCAGCCTGGCAGGGGGCACAGATACGCAGTATTTT
14	-	TRBV5-1	-	TRBJ2-5	CASSLVTSAGTQYF	TGCGCCAGCAGCTTAGTGACCTCAGCGGGGACCCAGTACTTC
18	TRBD1	TRBV28	-	TRBJ1-5	CASSQRGTGVGSNQPQHF	TGTGCCAGCAGCCAAAGGGGGACAGGGGTCGGCAGCAATCAGCCCCAGCATTTT
13	-	TRBV12-3/TRBV12-4	-	TRBJ2-7	CASSPTTSSEQYF	TGTGCCAGCAGTCCAACCACTAGTTCCGAGCAGTACTTC
13	-	TRBV7-5	-	TRBJ2-7	CVRSPTGDTLRNF	TGTGTCAGAAGCCCAACGGGAGATACCTTGAGGAACTTC
15	-	TRBV19	-	TRBJ2-1	CASSSETVSYNEQFF	TGTGCCAGTAGTTCTGAGACAGTCTCCTACAATGAGCAGTTCTTC
13	-	TRBV28	-	TRBJ1-1	CASRSPPNTEAFF	TGTGCCAGCAGATCCCCTCCCAACACTGAAGCTTTCTTT